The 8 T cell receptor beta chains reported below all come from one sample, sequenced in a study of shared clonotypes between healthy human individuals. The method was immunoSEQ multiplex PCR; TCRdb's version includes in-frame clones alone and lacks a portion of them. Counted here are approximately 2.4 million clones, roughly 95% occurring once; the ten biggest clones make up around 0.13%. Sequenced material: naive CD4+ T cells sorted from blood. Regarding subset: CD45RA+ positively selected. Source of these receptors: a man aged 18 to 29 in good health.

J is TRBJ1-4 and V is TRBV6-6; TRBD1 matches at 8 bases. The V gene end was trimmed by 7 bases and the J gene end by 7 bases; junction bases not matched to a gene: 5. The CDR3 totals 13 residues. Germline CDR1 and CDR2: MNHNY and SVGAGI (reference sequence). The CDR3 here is CASKTGGLEKLFF. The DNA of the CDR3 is TGTGCCAGCAAAACAGGGGGTCTTGAAAAACTGTTTTTT.

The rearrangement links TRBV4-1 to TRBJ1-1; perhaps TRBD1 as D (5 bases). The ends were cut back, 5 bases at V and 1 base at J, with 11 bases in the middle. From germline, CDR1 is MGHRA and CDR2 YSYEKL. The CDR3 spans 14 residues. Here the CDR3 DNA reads TGCGCCAGCAGCTTTCAGGACACGAACACTGAAGCTTTCTTT. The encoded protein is CASSFQDTNTEAFF.

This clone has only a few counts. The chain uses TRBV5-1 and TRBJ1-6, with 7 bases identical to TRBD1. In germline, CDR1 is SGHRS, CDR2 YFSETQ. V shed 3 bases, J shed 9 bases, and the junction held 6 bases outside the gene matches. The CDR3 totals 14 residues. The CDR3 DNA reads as TGCGCCAGCAGCTCGACAGGGCCCGGTTCACCCCTCCACTTT. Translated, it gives CASSSTGPGSPLHF.

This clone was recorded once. The CDR3, as DNA: TGTGCCAGCAGTTATAGCGGGAGCGGCAATGAGCAGTTCTTC. It yields the protein CASSYSGSGNEQFF. The chain carries TRBV27 and TRBJ2-1; TRBD2 matches 9 bases. The V gene's germline CDR1 is MNHEY and CDR2 SMNVEV (reference sequence). J was trimmed by 6 bases and V by 4 bases; bases with no gene match: 4. The CDR3 has 14 amino acids.

The CDR3, as DNA: TGCGCCAGCAGTGAGTCGACAGGGAGGAACATTCAGTACTTC. Encoded protein: CASSESTGRNIQYF. The chain has TRBV10-1 and TRBJ2-4, with D possibly being TRBD1 (7 bases). Trimming shortened V by 0 bases and J by 7 bases, and 10 bases separated the two germline ends. The CDR3 is made up of 14 amino acids. The V gene's germline CDR1 is WNHNN and CDR2 SYGVQD (reference sequence).

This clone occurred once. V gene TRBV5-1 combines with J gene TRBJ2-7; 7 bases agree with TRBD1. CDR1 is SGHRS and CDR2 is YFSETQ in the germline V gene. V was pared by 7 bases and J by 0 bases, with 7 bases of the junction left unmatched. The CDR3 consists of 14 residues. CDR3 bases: TGCGCCAGCGGACCGACAGGGTTCTCCTACGAGCAGTACTTC. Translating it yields CASGPTGFSYEQYF. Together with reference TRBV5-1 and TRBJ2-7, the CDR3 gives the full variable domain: KAGVTQTPRYLIKTRGQQVTLSCSPISGHRSVSWYQQTPGQGLQFLFEYFSETQRNKGNFPGRFSGRQFSNSRSEMNVSTLELGDSALYLCASGPTGFSYEQYFGPGTRLTVT.

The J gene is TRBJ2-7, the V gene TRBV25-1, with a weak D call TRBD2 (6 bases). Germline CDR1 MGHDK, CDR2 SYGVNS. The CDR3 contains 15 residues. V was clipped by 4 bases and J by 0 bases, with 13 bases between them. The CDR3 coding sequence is TGTGCCAGCAGTGGGAGTGGGGACTCCTCCTACGAGCAGTACTTC. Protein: CASSGSGDSSYEQYF.

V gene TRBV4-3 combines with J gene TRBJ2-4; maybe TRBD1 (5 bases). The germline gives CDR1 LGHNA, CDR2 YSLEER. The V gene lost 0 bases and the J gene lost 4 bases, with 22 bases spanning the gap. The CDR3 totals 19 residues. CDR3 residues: CASSQEARAGQGWKNIQYF. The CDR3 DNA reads TGCGCCAGCAGCCAAGAGGCCCGCGCCGGGCAGGGCTGGAAAAACATTCAGTACTTC.